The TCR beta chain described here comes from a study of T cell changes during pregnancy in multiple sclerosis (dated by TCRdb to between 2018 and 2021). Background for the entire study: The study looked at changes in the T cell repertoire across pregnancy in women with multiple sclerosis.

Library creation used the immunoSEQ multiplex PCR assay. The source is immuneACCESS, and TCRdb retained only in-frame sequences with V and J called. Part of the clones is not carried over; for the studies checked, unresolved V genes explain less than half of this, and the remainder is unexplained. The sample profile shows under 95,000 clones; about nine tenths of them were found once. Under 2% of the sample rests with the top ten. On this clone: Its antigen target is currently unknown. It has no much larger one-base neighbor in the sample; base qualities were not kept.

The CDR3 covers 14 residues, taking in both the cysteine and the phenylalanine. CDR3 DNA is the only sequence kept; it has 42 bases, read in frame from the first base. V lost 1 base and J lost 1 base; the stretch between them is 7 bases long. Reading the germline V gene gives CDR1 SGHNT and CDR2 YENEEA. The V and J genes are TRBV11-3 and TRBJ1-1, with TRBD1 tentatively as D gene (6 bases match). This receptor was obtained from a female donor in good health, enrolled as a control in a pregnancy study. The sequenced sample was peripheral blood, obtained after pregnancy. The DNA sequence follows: TGTGCCAGCAGCTTAGCGGGACAGAACACTGAAGCTTTCTTT. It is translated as CASSLAGQNTEAFF.